A single sample is the source of the 13 T cell receptor beta chains below, sequenced in a study of T cell repertoires in cytomegalovirus infection (dated 2019 in TCRdb). This sample was sequenced with an Illumina HiSeq 1500. The public reads were reprocessed in TCRdb via fastp at Q25 and MiXCR, keeping in-frame beta chains. Each entry is one CDR3 protein sequence, shown with its most common DNA and genes. The sample includes about 140,000 distinct CDR3 sequences, with around 32% observed a single time. Together, the top ten hold around half of the sample. Which antigens these TCRs recognize remains unknown. The treatment or condition label corresponds to: in vitro stimulation with specific CMV peptide epitopes to enrich CMV-specific T cells. This material consisted of CD8+ T cells from cultured PBMCs, taken from culture after CMV antigen stimulation. The receptors originated from a human donor in good health (CMV status not recorded). Some clones in this sample may be carry-over from other donors' samples.

This clonotype came up a few times. This chain uses TRBV5-5 with TRBJ2-7; 8 positions agree with TRBD1. V lost 3 bases and J lost 0; bases outside the gene matches: 5. CDR3 length: 15 residues. In germline, CDR1 is SGHKS, CDR2 YYEKEE (reference sequence). CDR3 sequence: CASSWGQVSSYEQYF. For the CDR3, the DNA is TGTGCCAGCAGCTGGGGACAGGTTAGCTCCTACGAGCAGTACTTC.

The chain employs TRBV28 and TRBJ2-3; D unclear. CDR1 and CDR2 (germline): MDHEN, SYDVKM. CDR3 size: 14 residues. V was trimmed by 2 bases and J by 5 bases, leaving 11 bases between them. The CDR3 DNA reads TGTGCCAGCAGTTTAAGGCTTGAAGGAGATACGCAGTATTTT. Translation: CASSLRLEGDTQYF.

The chain employs TRBV27 and TRBJ2-1; no definite D call. The CDR3 runs 16 residues. CDR1 MNHEY and CDR2 SMNVEV come from the germline V gene (reference sequence). V shed 2 bases and J shed 2 bases, with 13 bases lying between them. CDR3 bases: TGTGCCAGCAGTTTACTGGCGGTCAATACCTACAATGAGCAGTTCTTC. Protein product: CASSLLAVNTYNEQFF.

This chain links TRBV19 with TRBJ2-1; D is undetermined. Trimming stripped 0 bases from V and 4 bases from J, with 4 bases between. This CDR3 comprises 13 residues. The germline gives CDR1 LNHDA, CDR2 SQIVND (reference sequence). As DNA, the CDR3 is TGTGCCAGTAGTATAGATCCTTACAATGAGCAGTTCTTC. Amino acid sequence: CASSIDPYNEQFF.

This clonotype has only a few counts. V usage is TRBV2 and J usage is TRBJ2-5; D not resolved. Trimming pared 9 bases from V and 4 bases from J, leaving 15 bases between. CDR3 size: 13 residues. Germline CDR1 and CDR2: SNHLY and FYNNEI. Written as DNA, the CDR3 is TGTGCCAGGGGAACGAAAGCACGAGAGACCCAGTACTTC. It is translated as CARGTKARETQYF.

V usage is TRBV3-1 and J usage is TRBJ2-7; D is ambiguous. CDR1 and CDR2 from the germline V gene are LGHDT and YNNKEL (reference sequence). This CDR3 spans 13 amino acids. V was shortened by 1 base and J by 3 bases, with 7 bases between the two germline ends. DNA of the CDR3: TGTGCCAGCAGCCAAGGTATAGGCTACGAGCAGTACTTC. This sequence encodes CASSQGIGYEQYF.

This clonotype was recorded a few times. The rearrangement uses TRBV19 and TRBJ1-5, with D unclear. Germline V gives CDR1 LNHDA, CDR2 SQIVND (reference sequence). V lost 6 bases and J lost 0, with 12 bases in between. This CDR3 region has 15 residues. Here the CDR3 reads CASRAGPYSNQPQHF. The CDR3 DNA follows: TGTGCCAGTAGGGCCGGGCCGTATAGCAATCAGCCCCAGCATTTT.

The sample holds many counts of this clonotype. The rearrangement joins TRBV12-3 or TRBV12-4 to TRBJ2-1, with D tentatively TRBD1 (6 bases). The CDR3 runs 15 residues. Trimming cost V 2 bases and J 4 bases, with 12 bases left between them. CDR3 DNA: TGTGCCAGCAGTTTACAGGGGCTCCCATACAATGAGCAGTTCTTC. Residues: CASSLQGLPYNEQFF.

This clonotype has at least ten counts. The chain recombines TRBV7-9 with TRBJ2-7; possible D gene TRBD2, 6 bases. Trimming shortened V by 5 bases and J by 5 bases, and 13 bases separated the two germline ends. Germline V gives CDR1 SEHNR, CDR2 FQNEAQ (reference sequence). The CDR3 length is 13 residues. The CDR3 loop reads CASSAVGGHEQYF. In DNA form, the CDR3 reads TGTGCCAGCAGCGCAGTCGGAGGGCACGAGCAGTACTTC.

The chain has TRBV3-1 and TRBJ2-2; 10 positions match TRBD1. Germline CDR1 is LGHDT and CDR2 is YNNKEL (reference sequence). The CDR3 loop spans 15 amino acids. V was pared by 10 bases and J by 6 bases, with 11 bases of the junction left unmatched. CDR3 residues: CATGPGTGVPGELFF. Here the CDR3 DNA reads TGTGCCACCGGACCCGGGACAGGGGTCCCCGGGGAGCTGTTTTTT.

V and J are TRBV7-9 and TRBJ1-2; a possible D gene is TRBD1 (5 bases). Trimming shortened V by 5 bases and J by 4 bases, and 20 bases separated the two germline ends. This CDR3 spans 16 amino acids. Germline V gene lookup returns CDR1 SEHNR and CDR2 FQNEAQ (reference sequence). CDR3 residues: CASSPVGQKILYGYTF. The CDR3 DNA follows: TGTGCCAGCAGCCCTGTAGGACAAAAAATCCTCTATGGCTACACCTTC.

The chain is built from TRBV11-3 and TRBJ1-2; perhaps TRBD1 as D (5 bases). Between the trimmed V and J ends, which lost 8 bases and 0 bases, there was a span of 19 bases. There are 16 residues in the CDR3. The germline CDR1 and CDR2 sequences are SGHNT and YENEEA. As DNA, the CDR3 is TGTGCCAGCGGGGAGCAAACAGGACCAGCTAACTATGGCTACACCTTC. Amino acids: CASGEQTGPANYGYTF.

V usage is TRBV4-1 and J usage is TRBJ1-6; D not certain. CDR3 length equals 17 residues. V was cut by 1 base and J by 4 bases, with 14 bases left in between. Germline assignment: CDR1 MGHRA and CDR2 YSYEKL. The CDR3 DNA follows: TGCGCCAGCAGCCAAGGAGTCTTGGACTTTTATAATTCACCCCTCCACTTT. It yields the protein CASSQGVLDFYNSPLHF.